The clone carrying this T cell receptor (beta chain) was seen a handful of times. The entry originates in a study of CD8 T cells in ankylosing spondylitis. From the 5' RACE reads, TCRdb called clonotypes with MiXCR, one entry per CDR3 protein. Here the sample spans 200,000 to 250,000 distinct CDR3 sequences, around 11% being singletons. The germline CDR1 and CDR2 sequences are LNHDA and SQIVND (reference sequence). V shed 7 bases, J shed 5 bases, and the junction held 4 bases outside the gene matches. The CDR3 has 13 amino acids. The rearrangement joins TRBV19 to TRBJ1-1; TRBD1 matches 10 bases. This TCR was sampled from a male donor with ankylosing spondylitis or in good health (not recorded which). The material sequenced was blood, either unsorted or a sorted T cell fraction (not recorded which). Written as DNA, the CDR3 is TGTGCCAGTAATCCGGGACAGGGGACTGAAGCTTTCTTT. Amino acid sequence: CASNPGQGTEAFF. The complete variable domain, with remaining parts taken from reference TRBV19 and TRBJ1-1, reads DGGITQSPKYLFRKEGQNVTLSCEQNLNHDAMYWYRQDPGQGLRLIYYSQIVNDFQKGDIAEGYSVSREKKESFPLTVTSAQKNPTAFYLCASNPGQGTEAFFGQGTRLTVV.